These 10 T cell receptor beta chains originate from one sample sequenced in a study of response to subunit inactivated influenza vaccine. TCRdb reanalysed the RT-PCR reads using MiXCR and keeps one entry per CDR3 protein. The sample consists of about 620,000 distinct CDR3 sequences, roughly 12% of them appearing once. Here the sequenced sample was PBMCs from blood, taken on the day of vaccination. Every receptor here comes from a man aged 50 or older who received an inactivated influenza vaccine.

This clonotype was observed at least ten times. The chain uses TRBV4-3 and TRBJ2-2; D is ambiguous. The CDR3 has 15 amino acids. CDR1 is LGHNA, CDR2 YSLEER, per germline. The V end lost 0 bases, the J end lost 5 bases, and 10 bases lay between the germline ends. CDR3 in amino acids: CASSQDGATTGELFF. The CDR3 DNA sequence: TGCGCCAGCAGCCAAGATGGAGCCACGACCGGGGAGCTGTTTTTT.

This clonotype came up many times. The CDR3 bases are TGCGCCAGCAGCTTTTGGGGTCAGGGGGCCGACGGGGAGCTGTTTTTT. Its translation is CASSFWGQGADGELFF. The chain combines TRBV5-1 with TRBJ2-2; TRBD1 aligns across 8 bases. CDR3 length: 16 residues. Trimming removed 2 bases from V and 7 bases from J; junction bases left unmatched: 10. Germline V gene sequence: CDR1 SGHRS, CDR2 YFSETQ.

This clonotype has just a few counts. V and J are TRBV4-1 and TRBJ2-7; 9 bases align to TRBD1. CDR1 MGHRA and CDR2 YSYEKL come from the germline V gene. The CDR3 covers 14 residues. V was clipped by 5 bases and J by 2 bases; unmatched bases: 4. The CDR3 coding sequence is TGCGCCAGCAGCAAGTGGGACAGGGCCTACGAGCAGTACTTC. Translated: CASSKWDRAYEQYF.

The CDR3 sequence is CASTREAYEQYF. CDR3 DNA sequence: TGTGCCAGCACCAGGGAAGCTTACGAGCAGTACTTC. The chain has TRBV2 and TRBJ2-7; tentative D call: TRBD1 (5 bases). The CDR3 consists of 12 residues. The V end was cut by 7 bases, the J end by 4 bases, with 11 bases between. The germline V gene encodes CDR1 SNHLY and CDR2 FYNNEI.

This clonotype was found many times. The rearrangement joins TRBV9 to TRBJ2-3; the match to TRBD1 covers 9 bases. The CDR3 has 17 residues. CDR1 is SGDLS, CDR2 YYNGEE, per germline. V gave up 0 bases and J gave up 0 bases; unmatched junction bases: 5. The CDR3 DNA is TGTGCCAGCAGCGTAGCTCGGGACAGGGTTAGCACAGATACGCAGTATTTT. It translates to CASSVARDRVSTDTQYF.

This clonotype turned up a few times. J is TRBJ2-1 and V is TRBV25-1; no firm D call. V shed 3 bases and J shed 0 bases, with 12 bases lying between them. This CDR3 region has 16 residues. Germline CDR1 is MGHDK and CDR2 is SYGVNS. CDR3: CASSDSGISSYNEQFF. The CDR3 DNA reads TGTGCCAGCAGTGATAGTGGGATTAGCTCCTACAATGAGCAGTTCTTC.

The V call is TRBV4-3, the J call TRBJ1-1; 7 bases fit TRBD1. The germline V gene has CDR1 LGHNA and CDR2 YSLEER. V shed 0 bases, J shed 0 bases, and the junction held 7 bases outside the gene matches. The CDR3 totals 17 residues. CDR3 region: CASSQDWAGGLNTEAFF. For the CDR3, the DNA is TGCGCCAGCAGCCAAGATTGGGCAGGGGGTCTGAACACTGAAGCTTTCTTT.

The gene calls are TRBV20-1 and TRBJ1-4; perhaps TRBD1 as D (6 bases). Trimming took off 0 bases at V and 8 bases at J, with 16 bases between the two ends. CDR1 is DFQATT and CDR2 is SNEGSKA in the germline V gene (reference sequence). The CDR3 is 15 residues long. CDR3 region: CSARDVTGPGEKLFF. In DNA form, the CDR3 reads TGCAGTGCTAGAGATGTTACAGGGCCCGGAGAAAAACTGTTTTTT.

This clonotype was detected only a few times. The chain links TRBV3-1 to TRBJ2-5, with D perhaps assigned TRBD1 or TRBD2 (6 bases each). The length of the CDR3 is 17 residues. In germline, CDR1 is LGHDT, CDR2 YNNKEL (reference sequence). Between the trimmed V and J ends, which lost 0 bases and 1 base, there was a span of 15 bases. The CDR3 region has the DNA TGTGCCAGCAGCCAAGATCGGAGGCGGGACATCCAAGAGACCCAGTACTTC. Translated: CASSQDRRRDIQETQYF.

This clonotype was recorded a few times. This chain connects TRBV7-3 to TRBJ2-2; D gene unclear. This CDR3 is 13 amino acids long. Looked up from germline, CDR1 is SGHTA and CDR2 is FQGTGA. V was shortened by 5 bases and J by 6 bases, with 10 bases between the two germline ends. The DNA for the CDR3 is TGTGCCAGCAGCCGCACCCGCTCCGGGGAGCTGTTTTTT. Translating gives CASSRTRSGELFF.